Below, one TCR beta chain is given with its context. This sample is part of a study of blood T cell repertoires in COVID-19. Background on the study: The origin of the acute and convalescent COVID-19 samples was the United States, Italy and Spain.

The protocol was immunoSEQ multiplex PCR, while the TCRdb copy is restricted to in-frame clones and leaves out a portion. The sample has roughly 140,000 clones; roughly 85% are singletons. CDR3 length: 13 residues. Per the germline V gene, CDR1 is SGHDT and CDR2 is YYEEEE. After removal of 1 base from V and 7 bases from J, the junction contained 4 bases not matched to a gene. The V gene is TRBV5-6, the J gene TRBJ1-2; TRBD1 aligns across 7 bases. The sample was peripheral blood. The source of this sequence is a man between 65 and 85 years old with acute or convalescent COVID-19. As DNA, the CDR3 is TGTGCCAGCAGCTTGATGTCAGGGGGTGGCTACACCTTC. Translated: CASSLMSGGGYTF.